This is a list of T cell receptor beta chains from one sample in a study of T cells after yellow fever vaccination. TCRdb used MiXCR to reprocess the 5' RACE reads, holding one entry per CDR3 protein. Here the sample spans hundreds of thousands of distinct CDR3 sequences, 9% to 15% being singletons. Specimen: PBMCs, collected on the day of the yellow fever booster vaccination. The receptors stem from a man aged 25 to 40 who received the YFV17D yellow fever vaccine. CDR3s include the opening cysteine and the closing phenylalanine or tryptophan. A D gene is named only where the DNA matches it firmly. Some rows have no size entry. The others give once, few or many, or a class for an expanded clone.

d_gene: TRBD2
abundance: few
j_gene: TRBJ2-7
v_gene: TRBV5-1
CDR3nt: TGCGCCAGCAGCTCTAGCGGGAGTACATACGAGCAGTACTTC
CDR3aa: CASSSSGSTYEQYF

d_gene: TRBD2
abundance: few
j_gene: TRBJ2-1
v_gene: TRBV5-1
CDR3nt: TGCGCCAGCGCCGGGGGGGTTTCCTACAATGAGCAGTTCTTC
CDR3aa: CASAGGVSYNEQFF

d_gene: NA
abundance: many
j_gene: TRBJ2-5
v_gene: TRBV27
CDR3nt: TGTGCCAGCAGTTTAGATCCCCCGGAGGGCTCGACAGAGACCCAGTACTTC
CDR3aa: CASSLDPPEGSTETQYF

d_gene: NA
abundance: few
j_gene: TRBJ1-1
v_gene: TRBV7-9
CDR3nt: TGTGCCAGCAGCCACGTACCGAACACTGAAGCTTTCTTT
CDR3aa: CASSHVPNTEAFF

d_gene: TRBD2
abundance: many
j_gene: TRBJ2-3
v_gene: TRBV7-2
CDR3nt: TGTGCCAGCAGACTAGCGGGGGGCACAGATACGCAGTATTTT
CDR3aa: CASRLAGGTDTQYF

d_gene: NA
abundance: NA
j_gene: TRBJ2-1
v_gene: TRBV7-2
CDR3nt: TGTGCCAGCAGCCCATACTACAATGAGCAGTTCTTC
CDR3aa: CASSPYYNEQFF

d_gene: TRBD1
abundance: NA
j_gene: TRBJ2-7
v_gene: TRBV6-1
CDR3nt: TGTGCCAGCAGCAATGCGGGACAGGGGGCCTACGAGCAGTACTTC
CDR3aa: CASSNAGQGAYEQYF

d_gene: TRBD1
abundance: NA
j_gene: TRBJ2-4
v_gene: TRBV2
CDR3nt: TGTGCCAGCGGGGCCGGAGACAGGGTAGACAAAAACATTCAGTACTTC
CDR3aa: CASGAGDRVDKNIQYF

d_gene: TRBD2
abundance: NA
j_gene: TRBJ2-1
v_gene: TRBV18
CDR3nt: TGTGCCAGCTCCCCGGTGGGCGGGAGAGACAATGAGCAGTTCTTC
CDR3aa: CASSPVGGRDNEQFF

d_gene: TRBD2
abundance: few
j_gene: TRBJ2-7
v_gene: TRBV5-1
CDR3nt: TGCGCCAGCAGCCTAGGGACTAGCGGGAGCGCTCCGGGCGAGCAGTACTTC
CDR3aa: CASSLGTSGSAPGEQYF

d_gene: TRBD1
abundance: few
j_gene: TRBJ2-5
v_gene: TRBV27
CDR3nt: TGTGCCAGCAGTTTCGGTAGGGGGCATCAAGAGACCCAGTACTTC
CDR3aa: CASSFGRGHQETQYF

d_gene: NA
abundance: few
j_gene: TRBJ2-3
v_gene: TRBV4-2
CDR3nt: TGTGCCAGCAGCCAGCTAGCCGGTCCAGGCACAGATACGCAGTATTTT
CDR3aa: CASSQLAGPGTDTQYF

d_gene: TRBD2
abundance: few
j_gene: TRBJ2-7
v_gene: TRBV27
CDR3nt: TGTGCCAGTCAAGCAGGGAGGGGAGGGTACGAGCAGTACTTC
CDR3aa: CASQAGRGGYEQYF

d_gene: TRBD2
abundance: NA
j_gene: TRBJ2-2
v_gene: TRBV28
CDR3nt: TGTGCCAGCAGACCCCTCGGGACTAGCAACACCGGGGAGCTGTTTTTT
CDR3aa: CASRPLGTSNTGELFF

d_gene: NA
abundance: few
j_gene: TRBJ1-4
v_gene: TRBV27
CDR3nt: TGTGCCAGCAGTTCCCTTCCAGGGGACAATAATGAAAAACTGTTTTTT
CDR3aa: CASSSLPGDNNEKLFF

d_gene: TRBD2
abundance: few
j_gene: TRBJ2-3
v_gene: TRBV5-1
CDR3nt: TGCGCCAGCAGGTCGGGAGGGCCCACAGATACGCAGTATTTT
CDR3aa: CASRSGGPTDTQYF

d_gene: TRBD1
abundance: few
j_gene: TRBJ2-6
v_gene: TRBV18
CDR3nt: TGTGCCAGCTCCCCCAGGACAGGGGGCACTGGGGCCAACGTCCTGACTTTC
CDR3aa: CASSPRTGGTGANVLTF

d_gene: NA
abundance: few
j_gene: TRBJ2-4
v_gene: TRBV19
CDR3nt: TGTGCCAGTAGTAAGCAACAGGTGGGAAACATTCAGTACTTC
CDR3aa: CASSKQQVGNIQYF

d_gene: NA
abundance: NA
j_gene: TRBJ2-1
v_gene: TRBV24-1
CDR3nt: TGTGCCACCAGTTCGAGCTCCTACAATGAGCAGTTCTTC
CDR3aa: CATSSSSYNEQFF

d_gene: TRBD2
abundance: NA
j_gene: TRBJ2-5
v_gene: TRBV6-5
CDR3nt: TGTGCCAGCAGTTACTCGAAAAGCGGGAGAGAGACCCAGTACTTC
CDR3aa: CASSYSKSGRETQYF

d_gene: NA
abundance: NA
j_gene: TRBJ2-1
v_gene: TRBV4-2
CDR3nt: TGTGCCAGCAGCCAAGATCGAGCAGTCGGGAGTAGATACAATGAGCAGTTCTTC
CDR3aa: CASSQDRAVGSRYNEQFF

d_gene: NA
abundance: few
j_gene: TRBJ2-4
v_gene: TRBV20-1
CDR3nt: TGCAGTGCTAGGACAGCAGCCAAAAACATTCAGTACTTC
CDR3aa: CSARTAAKNIQYF

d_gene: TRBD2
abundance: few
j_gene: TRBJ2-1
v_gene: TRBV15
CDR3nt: TGTGCCACCAGCCGGACTAGCGTGACCTACAATGAGCAGTTCTTC
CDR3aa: CATSRTSVTYNEQFF

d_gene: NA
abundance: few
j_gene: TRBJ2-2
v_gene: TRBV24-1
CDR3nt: TGTGCCGCGGCCACAGGGTCCGCCGGGGAGCTGTTTTTT
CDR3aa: CAAATGSAGELFF

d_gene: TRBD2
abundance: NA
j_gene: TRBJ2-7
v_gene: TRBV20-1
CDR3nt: TGCAGTGCTAGAGCGGGAGGGGGCTCCTACGAGCAGTACTTC
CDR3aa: CSARAGGGSYEQYF

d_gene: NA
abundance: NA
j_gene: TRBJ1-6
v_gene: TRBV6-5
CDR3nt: TGTGCCAGCAGTTACAGGGAGGGTTCACCCCTCCACTTT
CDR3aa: CASSYREGSPLHF

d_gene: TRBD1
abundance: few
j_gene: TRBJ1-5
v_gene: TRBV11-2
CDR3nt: TGTGCCAGCAGCTTAGCTCTGGGACAGGGGCCTTATAGCAATCAGCCCCAGCATTTT
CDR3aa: CASSLALGQGPYSNQPQHF

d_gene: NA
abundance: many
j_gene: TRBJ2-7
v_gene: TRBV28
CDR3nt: TGTGCCAGCAGTTTGACGGGATTCGAGCAGTACTTC
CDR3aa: CASSLTGFEQYF

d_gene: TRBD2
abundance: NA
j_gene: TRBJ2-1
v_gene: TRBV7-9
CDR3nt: TGTGCCAGCACCGGCCTAGCGGACCTATTCTTC
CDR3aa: CASTGLADLFF

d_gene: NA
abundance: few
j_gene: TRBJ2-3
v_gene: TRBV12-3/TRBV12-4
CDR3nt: TGTGCCAGCAACTCCGATAGGGGTACGCAGTATTTT
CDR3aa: CASNSDRGTQYF

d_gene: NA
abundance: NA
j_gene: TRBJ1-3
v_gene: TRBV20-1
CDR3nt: TGCAGTGCTAGATTCTTACAGAACTCTGGAAACACCATATATTTT
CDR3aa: CSARFLQNSGNTIYF

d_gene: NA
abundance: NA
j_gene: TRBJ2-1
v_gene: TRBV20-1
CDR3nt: TGCAGTGCTATGGCCTTCCCGAGCTCCTACAATGAGCAGTTCTTC
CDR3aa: CSAMAFPSSYNEQFF

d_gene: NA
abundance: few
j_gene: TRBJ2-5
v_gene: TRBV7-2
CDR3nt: TGTGCCAGCAGCTTAGGCGGCAAGACGGAGACCCAGTACTTC
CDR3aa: CASSLGGKTETQYF

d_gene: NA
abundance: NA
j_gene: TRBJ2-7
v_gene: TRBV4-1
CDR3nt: TGCGCCAGCAGCCAAACGGGTTCCATCGGTCGGCAGTACTTC
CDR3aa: CASSQTGSIGRQYF

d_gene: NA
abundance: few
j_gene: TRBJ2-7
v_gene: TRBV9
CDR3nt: TGTGCCAGCAGCTCACAGCCGGGACAAGGAGAGAAGCAGTACTTC
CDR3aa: CASSSQPGQGEKQYF

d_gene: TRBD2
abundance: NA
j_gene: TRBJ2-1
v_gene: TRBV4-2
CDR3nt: TGTGCCAGCAGTGATGTGCAGCGGGACTACAATGAGCAGTTCTTC
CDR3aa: CASSDVQRDYNEQFF

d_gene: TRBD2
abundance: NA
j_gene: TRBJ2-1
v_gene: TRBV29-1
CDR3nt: TGCAGCGCTCTTAGCGGGGAGTGGGATGAGCAGTTCTTC
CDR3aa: CSALSGEWDEQFF

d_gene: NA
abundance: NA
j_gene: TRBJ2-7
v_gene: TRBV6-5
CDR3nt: TGTGCCAGCAGTTACTCAGTCGGGTTAACCACGGGTGAGCAGTACTTC
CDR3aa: CASSYSVGLTTGEQYF

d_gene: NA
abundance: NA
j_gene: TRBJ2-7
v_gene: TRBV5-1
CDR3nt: TGCGCCAGCAGCTTGGCCGTGGGGCTGTACGAGCAGTACTTC
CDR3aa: CASSLAVGLYEQYF

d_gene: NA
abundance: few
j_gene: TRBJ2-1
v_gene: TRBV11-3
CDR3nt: TGTGCCAGCAGCCCTAAGAGGGGCAATGAGCAGTTCTTC
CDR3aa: CASSPKRGNEQFF

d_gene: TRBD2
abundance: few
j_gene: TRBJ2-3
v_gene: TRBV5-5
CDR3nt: TGTGCCAGCAGCTCCGGGACTAGCGGGATTGTAGATACGCAGTATTTT
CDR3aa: CASSSGTSGIVDTQYF

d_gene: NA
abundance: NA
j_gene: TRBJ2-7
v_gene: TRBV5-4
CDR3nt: TGTGCCAGCAGCACCATGGGACCTCTGGCTCTAGAGCAGTACTTC
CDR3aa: CASSTMGPLALEQYF

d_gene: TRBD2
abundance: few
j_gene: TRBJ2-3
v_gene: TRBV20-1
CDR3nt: TGCGGATGCATAGCGGGAGGGAGTGTCACAGATACGCAGTATTTT
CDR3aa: CGCIAGGSVTDTQYF

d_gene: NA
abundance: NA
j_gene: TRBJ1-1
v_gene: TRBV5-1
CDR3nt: TGCGCCAGCAGCATGGAAGGGGGGTTAGCTTTCTTT
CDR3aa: CASSMEGGLAFF

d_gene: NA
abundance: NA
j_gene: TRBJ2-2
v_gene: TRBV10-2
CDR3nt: TGCGCCAGCAGCTACATACCCGGGGAGCTGTTTTTT
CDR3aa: CASSYIPGELFF

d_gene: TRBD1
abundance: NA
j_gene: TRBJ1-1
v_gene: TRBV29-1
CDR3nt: TGCAGCGTTGCCCACAGGGGGTCTGAAGCTTTCTTT
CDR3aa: CSVAHRGSEAFF

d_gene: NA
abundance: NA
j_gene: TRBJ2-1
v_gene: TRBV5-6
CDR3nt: TGTGCCAGCAGCTTCGGGGGCAGGGGAAGAGGTGAGCAGTTCTTC
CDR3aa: CASSFGGRGRGEQFF

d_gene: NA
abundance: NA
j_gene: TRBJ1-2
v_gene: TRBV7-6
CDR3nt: TGTGCCAGCAGCGTAAAAAGCGGGGGGCCCGGCTACACCTTC
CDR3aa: CASSVKSGGPGYTF

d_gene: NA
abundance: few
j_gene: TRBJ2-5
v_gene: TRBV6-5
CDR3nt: TGTGCCAGCAGTTACTCCATTCAGGGGACCGAGACCCAGTACTTC
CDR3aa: CASSYSIQGTETQYF

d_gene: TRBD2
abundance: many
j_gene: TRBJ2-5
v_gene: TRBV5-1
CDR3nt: TGCGCCAGCAGCCGTGCGCTAGCGGGAGAAGAGACCCAGTACTTC
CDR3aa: CASSRALAGEETQYF

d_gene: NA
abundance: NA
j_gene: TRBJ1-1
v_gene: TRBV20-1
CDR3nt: TGCAGTGCTCGGGTCTCGGGTCCGGAGGGCACTGAAGCTTTCTTT
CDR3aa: CSARVSGPEGTEAFF

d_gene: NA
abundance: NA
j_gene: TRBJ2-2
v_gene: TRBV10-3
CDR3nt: TGTGCCATCAGTGAACGCACCGGGGAGCTGTTTTTT
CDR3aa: CAISERTGELFF